This paragraph reports one T cell receptor beta chain. The data were obtained in a study of sequential checkpoint blockade in melanoma. As to treatment: randomized to nivolumab then ipilimumab (arm A) or the reverse (arm B). Live CD3+CD8+ CD19− CD56− cells were sorted from PBMCs. TCRdb's table, derived via immunoSEQ multiplex PCR, lists solely in-frame clones and lacks some. Of several thousand clones in the sample, 50% to 70% were seen once. Germline lookup yields CDR1 MNHEY and CDR2 SMNVEV (reference sequence). This CDR3 contains 14 residues. V was clipped by 5 bases and J by 4 bases, with 14 bases between them.

The V gene is TRBV27, the J gene TRBJ1-1, with D tentatively TRBD1 (6 bases). This sample comprised CD8+ T cells sorted from blood (inferred from file names), obtained from a patient given nivolumab and ipilimumab in sequence. The source is a human donor with melanoma. The CDR3 region has the DNA TGTGCCAGCAGTCCCTCGGGAGGGGGCACTGAAGCTTTCTTT. As protein: CASSPSGGGTEAFF.